Each of the 30 T cell receptor beta chains below was sequenced from the same sample in a study of T cell repertoires in ileal Crohn's disease. The repertoire was sequenced with immunoSEQ multiplex PCR; TCRdb's copy has only in-frame clones and lacks some. The sample has some 27,000 clones; just under 80% are singletons. The sequenced sample was ileal tissue. These receptor sequences come from an adult with Crohn's disease.

This clone was seen more than once but under ten times. The V and J genes are TRBV27 and TRBJ2-1; 7 nucleotides line up with TRBD1. Germline trimming cut 4 bases from V and 7 bases from J; bases unmatched to any gene: 7. CDR1 is MNHEY and CDR2 is SMNVEV in the germline V gene (reference sequence). CDR3 length: 14 residues. The CDR3 sequence: CASSYATGSNEQFF. The CDR3 coding sequence is TGTGCCAGCAGTTATGCGACAGGGTCGAATGAGCAGTTCTTC.

The chain is built from TRBV5-1 and TRBJ2-2, with 7 bases lining up with TRBD1. V was pared by 0 bases and J by 1 base, with 3 bases of the junction left unmatched. Germline values: CDR1 SGHRS, CDR2 YFSETQ. The length of the CDR3 is 16 residues. The CDR3 DNA sequence: TGCGCCAGCAGCTTGGCCGGGACAGTGAACACCGGGGAGCTGTTTTTT. Protein product: CASSLAGTVNTGELFF.

The rearrangement joins TRBV7-9 to TRBJ2-2; D is undetermined. CDR3 length equals 10 residues. The V end lost 10 bases, the J end lost 7 bases, and 7 bases lay between the germline ends. Germline CDR1 SEHNR, CDR2 FQNEAQ (reference sequence). The DNA of the CDR3 is TGTGCCACCCGACTCGGGGAGCTGTTTTTT. Its translation is CATRLGELFF.

J is TRBJ2-1 and V is TRBV11-3; perhaps TRBD2 as D (5 bases). The CDR3 has 16 amino acids. V lost 2 bases and J lost 9, with 20 bases in between. The germline CDR1 and CDR2 sequences are SGHNT and YENEEA. CDR3 bases: TGTGCCAGCAGCTTATTCGTCGGGTCGGGATCTGTTGAGCAGTTCTTC. Translated: CASSLFVGSGSVEQFF.

The rearrangement uses TRBV7-2 and TRBJ1-5, with D unclear. Trimming left V 8 bases short and J 9 bases short, with 14 bases between. CDR1 SGHTA and CDR2 FQGNSA come from the germline V gene. The CDR3 is 12 residues long. The CDR3 here is CASGQAGAPQHF. CDR3 nucleotide sequence: TGTGCCAGCGGGCAGGCCGGTGCGCCCCAGCATTTT.

The chain has TRBV2 and TRBJ2-3; 11 bases match TRBD2. J gave up 3 bases and V 6 bases, and 5 bases lay outside the gene matches. Germline CDR1 reads SNHLY; CDR2 reads FYNNEI. The CDR3 spans 15 residues. The DNA of the CDR3 is TGTGCCAGCAGGGGAACTAGCGGGAGAACAGATACGCAGTATTTT. Its protein product is CASRGTSGRTDTQYF. Variable domain in full (rest from reference TRBV2 and TRBJ2-3): EPEVTQTPSHQVTQMGQEVILRCVPISNHLYFYWYRQILGQKVEFLVSFYNNEISEKSEIFDDQFSVERPDGSNFTLKIRSTKLEDSAMYFCASRGTSGRTDTQYFGPGTRLTVL.

The chain carries TRBV30 and TRBJ2-5; TRBD2 is a possible D gene (7 bases). The DNA matches TRBJ2-7 better at its end, which makes the J call doubtful. The CDR3 runs 13 residues. Per the germline V gene, CDR1 is GTSNPN and CDR2 is SVGIG (reference sequence). The CDR3 loop is CAFGRGGSYEQYF. In nucleotides, the CDR3 is TGTGCCTTCGGAAGGGGGGGCTCCTACGAGCAGTACTTC.

This chain's CDR3 is CASSPTSGGFQETQYF. As DNA, the CDR3 is TGCGCCAGCAGCCCCACTAGCGGGGGGTTTCAAGAGACCCAGTACTTC. The rearrangement uses TRBV4-3 and TRBJ2-5; 12 nucleotides match TRBD2. The V segment lost 4 bases and the J segment 2 bases; nucleotides outside the gene matches: 5. Germline V gives CDR1 LGHNA, CDR2 YSLEER. This CDR3 contains 16 residues.

This clone has just a few counts. The sample carries other DNA sequences with the same CDR3. This chain links TRBV19 with TRBJ2-1; 9 bases map to TRBD1. Germline CDR1 reads LNHDA; CDR2 reads SQIVND (reference sequence). V dropped 10 bases and J dropped 0; count of bases not matched to a gene: 7. CDR3 size: 15 residues. The CDR3 reads CATRTGDSSYNEQFF. The DNA for the CDR3 is TGTGCCACTCGGACAGGGGACAGCTCCTACAATGAGCAGTTCTTC.

The chain joins TRBV10-3 to TRBJ2-7; 10 bases are shared with TRBD1. Germline lookup yields CDR1 ENHRY and CDR2 SYGVKD. This CDR3 has 16 residues. The V gene end was trimmed by 6 bases and the J gene end by 6 bases; junction bases not matched to a gene: 14. CDR3 protein: CAIRNRTGGVVSEQYF. The CDR3 DNA is TGTGCCATCAGGAATCGGACAGGGGGAGTTGTGTCCGAGCAGTACTTC.

The chain has TRBV4-1 and TRBJ1-5; D remains unclear. CDR3 size: 15 residues. Trimming removed 4 bases at V and 0 bases at J, with 10 bases between. Germline lookup yields CDR1 MGHRA and CDR2 YSYEKL. This CDR3 is CASSPHFYSNQPQHF. The CDR3 nucleotides are TGCGCCAGCAGCCCTCACTTTTATAGCAATCAGCCCCAGCATTTT.

The chain couples TRBV6-1 to TRBJ1-1, with unresolved D. The V end was cut by 1 base, the J end by 7 bases, with 10 bases between. In germline, CDR1 is MNHNS, CDR2 SASEGT. The CDR3 runs 13 residues. Here the CDR3 DNA reads TGTGCCAGCAGTGAAGAGGTAGCGGTTGAAGCTTTCTTT. Translating it yields CASSEEVAVEAFF.

Only a few counts were recorded for this clone. V gene TRBV7-2 combines with J gene TRBJ1-2; tentative D call: TRBD1 (6 bases). CDR3 size: 14 residues. The V end lost 5 bases, the J end lost 4 bases, and 14 bases lay between the germline ends. CDR1 is SGHTA, CDR2 FQGNSA, per germline. The CDR3 bases are TGTGCCAGCAGCCGGGGGGCGGGGTCCTATGGCTACACCTTC. Its protein is CASSRGAGSYGYTF.

The chain recombines TRBV6-6 with TRBJ1-5; 8 nucleotides line up with TRBD1. Germline CDR1 and CDR2: MNHNY and SVGAGI (reference sequence). The V gene end was trimmed by 6 bases and the J gene end by 2 bases; junction bases not matched to a gene: 3. This CDR3 is 14 amino acids long. CDR3 region: CASRDRAGNQPQHF. In nucleotides, the CDR3 is TGTGCCAGCAGGGACAGGGCGGGCAATCAGCCCCAGCATTTT.

A word on this clone: The sample contains more than one DNA sequence encoding this CDR3. J is TRBJ1-1 and V is TRBV2, with 8 bases fitting TRBD1. Germline V gene data show CDR1 as SNHLY and CDR2 as FYNNEI. The CDR3 covers 15 residues. V lost 6 bases and J lost 1; bases outside the gene matches: 7. The CDR3 protein is CASSGTGGRNTEAFF. The CDR3 region has the DNA TGTGCCAGCAGCGGGACAGGCGGTAGGAACACTGAAGCTTTCTTT.

The V and J genes are TRBV5-1 and TRBJ2-7; 7 bases are shared with TRBD1. The V and J ends lost 0 bases and 0 bases, in that order; junction bases with no gene match: 15. CDR3 size: 19 residues. CDR1 is SGHRS and CDR2 is YFSETQ in the germline V gene. Here the CDR3 DNA reads TGCGCCAGCAGCTTGGCCAGATGGGGCCAGGGGGTGAGCTCCTACGAGCAGTACTTC. Encoded protein: CASSLARWGQGVSSYEQYF.

The gene calls are TRBV4-1 and TRBJ2-5; TRBD2 aligns across 13 bases. With 0 bases clipped from V and 4 bases from J, the junction kept 2 bases outside the gene matches. Germline lookup yields CDR1 MGHRA and CDR2 YSYEKL. This CDR3 is built from 16 residues. The CDR3 DNA sequence: TGCGCCAGCAGCCAAGATACTAGCGGGGGGGCAGAGACCCAGTACTTC. This translates into CASSQDTSGGAETQYF.

The genes are TRBV2 and TRBJ2-5; TRBD1 matches 7 bases. TRBJ2-7 matches the DNA end more closely, so the J call is doubtful. CDR1 and CDR2 from the germline V gene are SNHLY and FYNNEI. This CDR3 has 13 residues. The CDR3 sequence: CASRPTGAYEQYF. For the CDR3, the DNA is TGTGCCAGCAGACCCACAGGGGCCTACGAGCAGTACTTC.

This clone was seen only a few times. The J gene is TRBJ2-2, the V gene TRBV5-1, with D hard to call. The length of the CDR3 is 14 residues. Germline CDR1 and CDR2: SGHRS and YFSETQ. V was pared by 2 bases and J by 1 base, with 6 bases between. The CDR3 reads CASSFLQNTGELFF. CDR3 DNA: TGCGCCAGCAGCTTTTTACAGAACACCGGGGAGCTGTTTTTT.

The gene calls are TRBV30 and TRBJ1-3; D may be TRBD1 (5 bases). V lost 5 bases, J lost 8 bases, and 10 bases lay in between. The CDR3 has 11 amino acids. Germline CDR1 GTSNPN, CDR2 SVGIG (reference sequence). This CDR3 reads CAWSTRDTIYF. DNA for the CDR3: TGTGCCTGGTCCACCAGGGACACCATATATTTT.

The chain carries TRBV6-1 and TRBJ2-7; D is possibly TRBD2 (5 bases). Looked up from germline, CDR1 is MNHNS and CDR2 is SASEGT. The CDR3 length is 14 residues. V lost 5 bases, J lost 5 bases, and 16 bases lay in between. DNA of the CDR3: TGTGCCAGCAGTCGTAGGGCCGCGGGTCACGAGCAGTACTTC. Translating gives CASSRRAAGHEQYF.

This rearrangement joins TRBV19 to TRBJ2-7; 8 bases fit TRBD1. This CDR3 spans 14 amino acids. Germline values: CDR1 LNHDA, CDR2 SQIVND (reference sequence). V was pared by 6 bases and J by 4 bases, with 8 bases of the junction left unmatched. CDR3 loop: CASSSGQVLYEQYF. CDR3 nucleotides: TGTGCCAGTAGCTCGGGACAGGTTTTATACGAGCAGTACTTC.

The gene calls are TRBV5-4 and TRBJ2-7, with TRBD1 matching over 8 bases. This CDR3 spans 15 amino acids. CDR1 and CDR2 from the germline V gene are SGHNT and YYREEE (reference sequence). The V gene end was trimmed by 4 bases and the J gene end by 2 bases; junction bases not matched to a gene: 8. The CDR3 spells CASSPGGGQAYEQYF. The CDR3 nucleotides are TGTGCCAGCAGCCCCGGAGGGGGACAGGCCTACGAGCAGTACTTC.

This clone has a handful of counts. The rearrangement links TRBV4-1 to TRBJ2-5; possibly TRBD1 for D (5 bases). V lost 0 bases and J 6 bases, leaving 14 bases between the germline ends. The CDR3 sequence is 15 residues long. CDR1 MGHRA and CDR2 YSYEKL come from the germline V gene. As DNA, the CDR3 is TGCGCCAGCAGCCAAGATCACCAGGGTGGGAAGACCCAGTACTTC. This sequence encodes CASSQDHQGGKTQYF.

The chain carries TRBV7-9 and TRBJ1-6; D is undetermined. The CDR3 is 12 residues long. Trimming pared 6 bases from V and 13 bases from J, leaving 13 bases between. Germline V lookup: CDR1 SEHNR, CDR2 FQNEAQ (reference sequence). This chain's CDR3 is CASSIPGGPLHF. CDR3 coding DNA: TGTGCCAGCAGTATCCCGGGAGGTCCCCTCCACTTT. Supplemented by reference TRBV7-9 and TRBJ1-6, the full variable domain reads DTGVSQNPRHKITKRGQNVTFRCDPISEHNRLYWYRQTLGQGPEFLTYFQNEAQLEKSRLLSDRFSAERPKGSFSTLEIQRTEQGDSAMYLCASSIPGGPLHFGNGTRLTVT.

This clone was counted a few times. The chain links TRBV6-5 to TRBJ1-4; D is unresolved. This CDR3 spans 12 amino acids. Germline CDR1 MNHEY, CDR2 SVGAGI. Trimming shortened V by 8 bases and J by 8 bases, and 12 bases separated the two germline ends. In DNA, the CDR3 is TGTGCCAGCTTCCACCCCGGGGAAAAACTGTTTTTT. Amino acids: CASFHPGEKLFF.

The rearrangement links TRBV19 to TRBJ2-5; 7 positions match TRBD1. Germline trimming cut 5 bases from V and 1 base from J; bases unmatched to any gene: 4. Germline V gene lookup returns CDR1 LNHDA and CDR2 SQIVND (reference sequence). The CDR3 loop spans 14 amino acids. This chain's CDR3 is CASSATGPQETQYF. DNA of the CDR3: TGTGCCAGTAGTGCGACAGGGCCCCAAGAGACCCAGTACTTC.

This rearrangement joins TRBV6-1 to TRBJ2-3; 8 positions agree with TRBD1. Trimming at V came to 4 bases and at J to 4 bases, leaving 4 bases not matched to a gene. The CDR3 is 14 residues long. Per the germline V gene, CDR1 is MNHNS and CDR2 is SASEGT. CDR3 sequence reads: CASSGGQEADTQYF. The CDR3 coding sequence is TGTGCCAGCAGTGGGGGACAGGAGGCAGATACGCAGTATTTT.

The CDR3 reads CASSLAAGTGANVLTF. For the CDR3, the DNA is TGCGCCAGCAGCTTGGCCGCAGGGACTGGGGCCAACGTCCTGACTTTC. The chain couples TRBV5-1 to TRBJ2-6, with a possible D match to TRBD1 (5 bases). This CDR3 is 16 amino acids long. Trimming left V 0 bases short and J 2 bases short, with 9 bases between. Germline V CDR1 and CDR2: SGHRS, YFSETQ.

This rearrangement joins TRBV14 to TRBJ1-2; 8 nucleotides match TRBD1. With 4 bases clipped from V and 6 bases from J, the junction kept 7 bases outside the gene matches. This CDR3 has 14 residues. Germline V gene sequence: CDR1 SGHDN, CDR2 FVKESK. CDR3 region: CASSRGMTGDGYTF. The CDR3 DNA reads as TGTGCCAGCAGCCGAGGAATGACAGGGGATGGCTACACCTTC.